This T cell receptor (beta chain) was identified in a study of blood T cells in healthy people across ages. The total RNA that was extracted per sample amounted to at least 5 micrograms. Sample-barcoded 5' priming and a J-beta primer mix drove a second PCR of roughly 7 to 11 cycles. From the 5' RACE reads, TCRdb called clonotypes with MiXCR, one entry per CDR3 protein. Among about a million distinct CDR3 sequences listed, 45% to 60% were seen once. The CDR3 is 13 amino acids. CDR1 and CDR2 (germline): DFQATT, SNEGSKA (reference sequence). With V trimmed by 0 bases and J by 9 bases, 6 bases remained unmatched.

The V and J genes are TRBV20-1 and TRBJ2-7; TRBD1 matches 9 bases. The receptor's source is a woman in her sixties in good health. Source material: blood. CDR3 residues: CSARDSDRGAQYF. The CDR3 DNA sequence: TGCAGTGCTAGAGACTCAGACAGGGGGGCGCAGTACTTC.